The 29 T cell receptor beta chains below were found in one sample sequenced in a study of chronic HIV infection and antiretroviral therapy. TCRdb used MiXCR to reprocess the 5' RACE reads, holding one entry per CDR3 protein. The sample contains roughly 39,000 distinct CDR3 sequences, roughly 8.8% of which appear only once. Sequenced: peripheral blood. The receptor source for this set is an adult who had HIV and had not received antiretroviral therapy, or was an uninfected healthy control (not recorded which).

The sample holds a few counts of this clonotype. The chain joins TRBV7-2 to TRBJ1-3; D remains ambiguous. V gave up 4 bases and J gave up 4 bases, with 8 bases separating them. Germline values: CDR1 SGHTA, CDR2 FQGNSA. There are 13 residues in the CDR3. The CDR3 coding sequence is TGTGCCAGCAGCTCCACCACGGGAAACACCATATATTTT. Protein sequence: CASSSTTGNTIYF.

The chain carries TRBV5-6 and TRBJ2-7; the D is unclear. The V gene lost 0 bases and the J gene lost 5 bases, with 9 bases spanning the gap. Germline loops: CDR1 SGHDT, CDR2 YYEEEE. The CDR3 totals 13 residues. DNA of the CDR3: TGTGCCAGCAGCTTGGGGCAGGCAGACGAGCAGTACTTC. Protein product: CASSLGQADEQYF.

This clonotype was recorded at least ten times. The gene calls are TRBV12-5 and TRBJ2-3; a possible D gene is TRBD1 (6 bases). Trimming took 7 bases from V and 2 from J, leaving 16 bases between them. Germline V gene sequence: CDR1 LGHNT, CDR2 FRNRAP. The length of the CDR3 is 15 residues. CDR3: CASAGPGTYTDTQYF. DNA of the CDR3: TGTGCTAGTGCCGGACCCGGGACATACACAGATACGCAGTATTTT.

This clonotype turned up a few times. The chain employs TRBV28 and TRBJ2-7, with TRBD1 matching over 7 bases. V was pared by 6 bases and J by 4 bases, with 12 bases of the junction left unmatched. The CDR3 runs to 15 residues. CDR1 is MDHEN and CDR2 is SYDVKM in the germline V gene. DNA of the CDR3: TGTGCCAGCAGGAAAACAGGGGCCACAGGATACGAGCAGTACTTC. The encoded protein is CASRKTGATGYEQYF. The full variable domain, completed using reference TRBV28 and TRBJ2-7, is DVKVTQSSRYLVKRTGEKVFLECVQDMDHENMFWYRQDPGLGLRLIYFSYDVKMKEKGDIPEGYSVSREKKERFSLILESASTNQTSMYLCASRKTGATGYEQYFGPGTRLTVT.

CDR3 coding DNA: TGTGCCAGCAGCTTAGTAGCGGGATCCCCAGATACGCAGTATTTT. Translating it yields CASSLVAGSPDTQYF. J is TRBJ2-3 and V is TRBV7-2; 8 bases are shared with TRBD2. The germline V gene encodes CDR1 SGHTA and CDR2 FQGNSA. CDR3 length: 15 amino acids. Trimming at V came to 1 base and at J to 4 bases, leaving 4 bases not matched to a gene. The full variable domain, with the rest looked up from reference TRBV7-2 and TRBJ2-3, is GAGVSQSPSNKVTEKGKDVELRCDPISGHTALYWYRQSLGQGLEFLIYFQGNSAPDKSGLPSDRFSAERTGGSVSTLTIQRTQQEDSAVYLCASSLVAGSPDTQYFGPGTRLTVL.

The V gene is TRBV29-1, the J gene TRBJ2-5; TRBD1 agrees at 10 bases. With V trimmed by 4 bases and J by 1 base, 6 bases remained unmatched. CDR1 and CDR2 from the germline V gene are SQVTM and ANQGSEA. This CDR3 contains 15 residues. CDR3 sequence (DNA): TGCAGCGTTGGAAGGACAGGGGGGTCCCAAGAGACCCAGTACTTC. Translated, it gives CSVGRTGGSQETQYF.

The chain has TRBV14 and TRBJ2-1; the D gene is possibly TRBD1 (6 bases). Trimming removed 4 bases from V and 0 bases from J, with 13 bases in between. This CDR3 has 16 residues. Germline CDR1 is SGHDN and CDR2 is FVKESK. As DNA, the CDR3 is TGTGCCAGCAGCCGGGACATCTCGAGCTCCTACAATGAGCAGTTCTTC. This gives the protein CASSRDISSSYNEQFF.

In its sample, this clonotype was seen a few times. The V and J genes are TRBV10-3 and TRBJ1-5, with D tentatively TRBD1 (5 bases). The V end lost 5 bases, the J end lost 0 bases, and 8 bases lay between the germline ends. This CDR3 region has 14 residues. Germline V lookup: CDR1 ENHRY, CDR2 SYGVKD. In DNA form, the CDR3 reads TGTGCCATCAGTCAAGGGGATAGCAATCAGCCCCAGCATTTT. Amino acid sequence: CAISQGDSNQPQHF.

This clonotype was seen repeatedly, ten times or more. CDR3: CSAPRDLNTEAFF. CDR3 DNA sequence: TGCAGTGCTCCCCGGGACTTGAACACTGAAGCTTTCTTT. The V call is TRBV20-1, the J call TRBJ1-1; D possibly corresponds to TRBD1 (5 bases). With 5 bases removed from V and 0 bases from J, the gap between germline ends came to 10 bases. CDR1 is DFQATT and CDR2 is SNEGSKA in the germline V gene (reference sequence). The CDR3 is made up of 13 amino acids.

This clonotype was counted between two and nine times. The chain recombines TRBV28 with TRBJ2-3; 10 nucleotides match TRBD2. V lost 8 bases and J lost 0; bases outside the gene matches: 2. Germline V gene data show CDR1 as MDHEN and CDR2 as SYDVKM. CDR3 length equals 14 residues. This CDR3 is CASRTSGSTDTQYF. The CDR3 DNA follows: TGTGCCAGCCGGACTAGCGGAAGCACAGATACGCAGTATTTT.

This clonotype showed up many times. CDR3 in DNA: TGCAGCGTTGCCGGGACTAGCGGCACAGATACGCAGTATTTT. This codes for CSVAGTSGTDTQYF. The chain uses TRBV29-1 and TRBJ2-3, with 10 nucleotides matching TRBD2. Germline assignment: CDR1 SQVTM and CDR2 ANQGSEA. This CDR3 is built from 14 residues. Trimming cost V 4 bases and J 1 base; bases outside gene matches: 2.

This clonotype was counted a few times. CDR3 bases: TGTGCCAGCAGCTTTTGGGACAGGGGGCTTTCACCCCTCCACTTT. Protein product: CASSFWDRGLSPLHF. The chain employs TRBV5-6 and TRBJ1-6, with 12 bases lining up with TRBD1. The CDR3 length is 15 residues. Germline loops: CDR1 SGHDT, CDR2 YYEEEE. Trimming at V came to 2 bases and at J to 9 bases, leaving 3 bases not matched to a gene.

In its sample, this clonotype was seen many times. This chain joins TRBV28 and TRBJ2-2; 10 positions agree with TRBD2. Per germline, CDR1 MDHEN and CDR2 SYDVKM. Germline trimming cut 7 bases from V and 5 bases from J; bases unmatched to any gene: 13. This CDR3 region has 17 residues. This chain's CDR3 is CASTKLGLAVGTGELFF. Written as DNA, the CDR3 is TGTGCCAGCACTAAATTAGGACTAGCGGTGGGGACCGGGGAGCTGTTTTTT. Full variable domain (rest looked up from reference TRBV28 and TRBJ2-2): DVKVTQSSRYLVKRTGEKVFLECVQDMDHENMFWYRQDPGLGLRLIYFSYDVKMKEKGDIPEGYSVSREKKERFSLILESASTNQTSMYLCASTKLGLAVGTGELFFGEGSRLTVL.

This clonotype was counted many times. This chain joins TRBV20-1 and TRBJ1-6, with 7 bases that match TRBD1. Germline V gene data show CDR1 as DFQATT and CDR2 as SNEGSKA (reference sequence). With 6 bases clipped from V and 5 bases from J, the junction kept 10 bases outside the gene matches. The CDR3 consists of 15 residues. CDR3: CSARGMGQHNSPLHF. CDR3 coding DNA: TGCAGTGCCCGAGGCATGGGACAGCATAATTCACCCCTCCACTTT.

This clonotype was seen more than once but under ten times. The chain carries TRBV2 and TRBJ2-1, with 9 bases fitting TRBD2. Germline CDR1 is SNHLY and CDR2 is FYNNEI. The CDR3 extends over 16 amino acids. Trimming at V came to 3 bases and at J to 9 bases, leaving 12 bases not matched to a gene. The CDR3 is CASSDFGAGGRGEQFF. CDR3 bases: TGTGCCAGCAGTGATTTTGGAGCGGGAGGTAGGGGTGAGCAGTTCTTC.

As regards this clonotype: Just one base apart from a much larger clone, this may be a read error. The V gene is TRBV20-1, the J gene TRBJ1-1; the D is unclear. The germline CDR1 and CDR2 sequences are DFQATT and SNEGSKA (reference sequence). The CDR3 spans 13 residues. CDR3 nucleotide sequence: TGCAGTGCTAGTCCTGGGCCTAGCACTGAAACTTTCTTT. Amino acids: CSASPGPSTETFF.

This clonotype was found many times. This CDR3 reads CASARTAYEQYF. The CDR3 bases are TGTGCCAGCGCCCGGACAGCCTACGAGCAGTACTTC. The chain carries TRBV28 and TRBJ2-7; D might be TRBD1 (6 bases). V was cut by 8 bases and J by 2 bases, with 10 bases left in between. Germline CDR1 is MDHEN and CDR2 is SYDVKM. The CDR3 is 12 amino acids.

This clonotype was counted between two and nine times. V and J are TRBV5-1 and TRBJ1-2; 8 bases are shared with TRBD1. CDR1 is SGHRS, CDR2 YFSETQ, per germline. This CDR3 spans 14 amino acids. V was pared by 0 bases and J by 2 bases, with 0 bases of the junction left unmatched. This CDR3 is CASSLDRGNYGYTF. CDR3 in DNA: TGCGCCAGCAGCTTGGACAGGGGGAACTATGGCTACACCTTC.

The chain employs TRBV24-1 and TRBJ2-2, with 13 nucleotides matching TRBD2. V trimming: 9 bases; J trimming: 6 bases; junction bases outside the gene matches: 3. CDR3 size: 14 residues. Germline CDR1 KGHDR, CDR2 SFDVKD. DNA for the CDR3: TGTGCCACCGAGACTAGCGGGAGGTCCGGGGAGCTGTTTTTT. Translation: CATETSGRSGELFF.

This clonotype was detected many times. The chain combines TRBV7-3 with TRBJ2-1; a weak D match, TRBD2 (5 bases). This CDR3 contains 15 residues. Germline CDR1 reads SGHTA; CDR2 reads FQGTGA. V lost 6 bases, J lost 4 bases, and 16 bases lay in between. The DNA for the CDR3 is TGTGCCAGCAGTCCGAATCTGGGAGATTACAATGAGCAGTTCTTC. It codes for CASSPNLGDYNEQFF.

This clonotype has more than one count but fewer than ten. This chain uses TRBV28 with TRBJ2-1, with TRBD1 matching 8 bases. This CDR3 is built from 14 residues. From germline, CDR1 is MDHEN and CDR2 SYDVKM. The V and J ends lost 6 bases and 3 bases, in that order; junction bases with no gene match: 4. In DNA form, the CDR3 reads TGTGCCAGCAGACGACAGGGGCGCTACAATGAGCAGTTCTTC. This translates into CASRRQGRYNEQFF.

The chain links TRBV2 to TRBJ2-3; no clear D. V was pared by 1 base and J by 3 bases, with 5 bases between. Germline loops: CDR1 SNHLY, CDR2 FYNNEI. This CDR3 has 13 amino acids. The CDR3 nucleotides read TGTGCCAGCAGTGAAGACGGAACAGATACGCAGTATTTT. Translating it yields CASSEDGTDTQYF. Drawing the rest from reference TRBV2 and TRBJ2-3, the complete variable domain is EPEVTQTPSHQVTQMGQEVILRCVPISNHLYFYWYRQILGQKVEFLVSFYNNEISEKSEIFDDQFSVERPDGSNFTLKIRSTKLEDSAMYFCASSEDGTDTQYFGPGTRLTVL.

This clonotype was recorded a few times. V usage is TRBV21-1 and J usage is TRBJ2-6; the table calls TRBD1, which could not be checked here. TRBV21-1 is a documented pseudogene. The CDR3 spans 18 residues. This CDR3 reads CASSKARQGTSGANVLTF. The CDR3 region has the DNA TGTGCCAGCAGCAAAGCGCGGCAGGGAACCTCTGGGGCCAACGTCCTGACTTTC.

This clonotype occurred many times. The chain carries TRBV6-2 or TRBV6-3 and TRBJ2-1, with TRBD2 matching 8 bases. The CDR3 runs 15 residues. Looked up from germline, CDR1 is MNHEY and CDR2 is SVGEGT. V was pared by 0 bases and J by 7 bases, with 5 bases of the junction left unmatched. DNA of the CDR3: TGTGCCAGCAGTTACTCTCCAGCGGGAGCAAATGAGCAGTTCTTC. Its translation: CASSYSPAGANEQFF.

The V and J genes are TRBV4-2 and TRBJ2-1; D is possibly TRBD2 (5 bases). This CDR3 contains 16 residues. V was pared by 1 base and J by 0 bases, with 10 bases between. CDR1 and CDR2 (germline): LGHNA, YNFKEQ. The CDR3 region has the DNA TGTGCCAGCAGCCAAGCAGGAACTAGCTCCTACAATGAGCAGTTCTTC. This sequence encodes CASSQAGTSSYNEQFF.

This clonotype appeared a few times. The chain carries TRBV29-1 and TRBJ2-1; TRBD2 might be the D (6 bases). The V end lost 4 bases, the J end lost 3 bases, and 13 bases lay between the germline ends. In germline, CDR1 is SQVTM, CDR2 ANQGSEA. This CDR3 spans 14 amino acids. CDR3 protein: CSVVLARGYNEQFF. CDR3 bases: TGCAGCGTTGTACTAGCACGGGGCTACAATGAGCAGTTCTTC.

Judged by abundance, this clonotype is medium-sized. The V and J genes are TRBV19 and TRBJ2-7, with 11 nucleotides matching TRBD2. V lost 5 bases to trimming and J lost 1 base; unmatched junction nucleotides: 4. The CDR3 has 15 amino acids. Germline-derived CDR1 and CDR2 are LNHDA and SQIVND (reference sequence). Written as DNA, the CDR3 is TGTGCCAGTAGTGCGGGACTAGCGGCTTCCTACGAGCAGTACTTC. As protein: CASSAGLAASYEQYF. The full variable domain, completed using reference TRBV19 and TRBJ2-7, is DGGITQSPKYLFRKEGQNVTLSCEQNLNHDAMYWYRQDPGQGLRLIYYSQIVNDFQKGDIAEGYSVSREKKESFPLTVTSAQKNPTAFYLCASSAGLAASYEQYFGPGTRLTVT.

This clonotype was recorded a few times. The rearrangement joins TRBV2 to TRBJ2-1; 7 bases line up with TRBD1. V gave up 6 bases and J gave up 0 bases; unmatched junction bases: 2. CDR3 size: 14 residues. Germline V gene sequence: CDR1 SNHLY, CDR2 FYNNEI. The CDR3 is CASSDRVSYNEQFF. As DNA, the CDR3 is TGTGCCAGCAGCGACAGGGTCTCCTACAATGAGCAGTTCTTC.

This clonotype was detected ten times or more. The rearrangement uses TRBV4-2 and TRBJ1-3, with D perhaps matching TRBD1 (5 bases). This CDR3 region has 15 residues. Trimming took 4 bases from V and 0 from J, leaving 10 bases between them. The germline CDR1 and CDR2 sequences are LGHNA and YNFKEQ. This CDR3 is CASSPQGNSGNTIYF. The CDR3 DNA is TGTGCCAGCAGCCCCCAGGGAAACTCTGGAAACACCATATATTTT.